The clone carrying this TCR beta chain appeared many times. TCRbeta libraries were built with three rounds of nested PCR, modified from ARM-PCR. Each CDR3 protein gets one entry after TCRdb re-called the multiplex PCR reads with MiXCR. The sample yields more than 95,000 distinct CDR3 sequences, approximately 66% seen once. Deletions cut 0 bases from V and 0 bases from J, with 7 bases between. This CDR3 region has 15 residues. Per germline, CDR1 MGHRA and CDR2 YSYEKL. This sample was included in a study of tumor and adjacent non-tumor tissue in lung cancer. About the study: Each sample yielded approximately 4.2 million productive TCRbeta reads on average.

The template was RNA from unsorted bulk tissue. The sequencing input was lung tumor tissue. The sequence derives from a man aged 25-45 years with non-small cell lung cancer. This chain joins TRBV4-1 and TRBJ2-3; TRBD2 might be the D (5 bases). CDR3 nucleotides: TGCGCCAGCAGCCAAGATAAGCGGAGCACAGATACGCAGTATTTT. Its translation is CASSQDKRSTDTQYF.